This entry lists 13 T cell receptor beta chains sequenced from one sample in a study of low-dose radiotherapy and immunotherapy resistance in tumors. Indicated time point: before trial treatment. Priming of first-strand cDNA relied on TRAV- and TRBV-specific primers (covering alpha and beta chains). A constant-region primer paired with the V-primer adapter amplified TCRs over approximately 20 PCR cycles. TCRdb re-derived calls from the reads in MiXCR, one entry per CDR3 protein. The table lists under 95,000 distinct CDR3 sequences, roughly a sixth of them singletons. This specimen was PBMCs, taken before treatment. These TCRs come from a male donor with prostate cancer.

Many counts were recorded for this clonotype. The chain employs TRBV4-2 and TRBJ2-5; 7 bases match TRBD1. Germline CDR1 and CDR2: LGHNA and YNFKEQ. The J segment lost 5 bases and the V segment lost 1 base, leaving 10 bases of the junction unmatched. This CDR3 is built from 16 residues. The CDR3 is CASSQGDRDQAETQYF. CDR3 sequence (DNA): TGTGCCAGCAGCCAAGGAGACAGGGACCAAGCCGAGACCCAGTACTTC.

This clonotype appeared many times. This sequence joins TRBV5-1 and TRBJ2-1, with a possible D match to TRBD2 (7 bases). The CDR3 has 13 residues. V was clipped by 6 bases and J by 8 bases, with 15 bases between them. Germline CDR1 is SGHRS and CDR2 is YFSETQ. CDR3 coding DNA: TGCGCCAGCAAGGGGGGGCTAGGGGATGAGCAGTTCTTC. It specifies CASKGGLGDEQFF.

This clonotype showed up many times. V and J are TRBV20-1 and TRBJ2-2; TRBD1 is a possible D gene (6 bases). V lost 4 bases and J 7 bases, leaving 22 bases between the germline ends. This CDR3 spans 16 amino acids. In germline, CDR1 is DFQATT, CDR2 SNEGSKA (reference sequence). Here the CDR3 DNA reads TGCAGTGCTACCCAGGGGATTCCGGGTGCGGGCGGGGAGCTGTTTTTT. This codes for CSATQGIPGAGGELFF.

This chain uses TRBV6-1 with TRBJ1-1; 9 bases agree with TRBD1. This CDR3 region has 14 residues. Germline V gene sequence: CDR1 MNHNS, CDR2 SASEGT. Trimming at V came to 8 bases and at J to 4 bases, leaving 8 bases not matched to a gene. The CDR3 region is CASDMDRGRTEAFF. DNA of the CDR3: TGTGCCAGCGATATGGACAGGGGTCGCACTGAAGCTTTCTTT.

The V and J genes are TRBV9 and TRBJ2-7; 7 bases agree with TRBD1. Germline V gene sequence: CDR1 SGDLS, CDR2 YYNGEE. The J segment lost 3 bases and the V segment lost 3 bases, leaving 9 bases of the junction unmatched. The CDR3 totals 15 residues. Written as DNA, the CDR3 is TGTGCCAGCAGCGAGAACGGCAGGGGGAACTACGAGCAGTACTTC. Its translation is CASSENGRGNYEQYF.

This clonotype has just a few counts. V usage is TRBV6-2 or TRBV6-3 and J usage is TRBJ1-1; TRBD1 matches at 7 bases. Unmatched junction bases numbered 12, after V lost 5 bases and J lost 0 bases. Germline V gene sequence: CDR1 MNHEY, CDR2 SVGEGT. The CDR3 consists of 17 residues. CDR3 in amino acids: CASSNSQGRVMNTEAFF. The CDR3 DNA follows: TGTGCCAGCAGTAATTCACAGGGGAGGGTCATGAACACTGAAGCTTTCTTT.

This clonotype has at least ten counts. The chain has TRBV20-1 and TRBJ2-2, with D hard to call. Per the germline V gene, CDR1 is DFQATT and CDR2 is SNEGSKA (reference sequence). This CDR3 has 13 amino acids. With 3 bases removed from V and 2 bases from J, the gap between germline ends came to 7 bases. CDR3 bases: TGCAGTGCTAGTTTCGTTAACACCGGGGAGCTGTTTTTT. This codes for CSASFVNTGELFF.

This clonotype occurred many times. This chain uses TRBV2 with TRBJ1-5; maybe TRBD1 (6 bases). Trimming took 6 bases from V and 5 from J, leaving 14 bases between them. This CDR3 has 14 amino acids. The germline V gene encodes CDR1 SNHLY and CDR2 FYNNEI. The CDR3 sequence: CASRAPGQYQPQHF. DNA for the CDR3: TGTGCCAGCAGGGCTCCTGGACAGTATCAGCCCCAGCATTTT.

This clonotype was recorded at least ten times. The rearrangement joins TRBV7-8 to TRBJ2-3; D possibly corresponds to TRBD1 (6 bases). Germline CDR1 is SGHVS and CDR2 is FQNEAQ. This CDR3 spans 16 amino acids. V was clipped by 0 bases and J by 4 bases, with 14 bases between them. The CDR3 nucleotides read TGTGCCAGCAGCTTAGCCTACAGGGTCAAGGCAGATACGCAGTATTTT. Protein sequence: CASSLAYRVKADTQYF.

Ten or more counts support this clonotype. V gene TRBV11-1 combines with J gene TRBJ1-1, with TRBD1 as a possible D gene (5 bases). With 6 bases removed from V and 10 bases from J, the gap between germline ends came to 15 bases. Germline CDR1 and CDR2: SGHAT and FQDESV (reference sequence). The CDR3 covers 12 residues. DNA of the CDR3: TGTGCCAGCAGTTCCGAACCAGGGACAGCTTTCTTT. It translates to CASSSEPGTAFF.

Worth noting for this clonotype: Being one base from a much bigger clone, this may be a read error. The CDR3 sequence is CSAQTGGILHEQYF. The CDR3 bases are TGCAGTGCTCAGACAGGGGGCATTCTCCACGAGCAGTACTTC. V gene TRBV20-1 combines with J gene TRBJ2-7, with 10 positions matching TRBD1. Per germline, CDR1 DFQATT and CDR2 SNEGSKA (reference sequence). CDR3 size: 14 residues. The trim removed 5 bases at V and 5 bases at J, leaving 9 bases unmatched.

This clonotype was observed a handful of times. The rearrangement uses TRBV19 and TRBJ1-3; D is undetermined. Germline V gene data show CDR1 as LNHDA and CDR2 as SQIVND (reference sequence). V gave up 6 bases and J gave up 2 bases, with 14 bases separating them. The CDR3 has 15 amino acids. For the CDR3, the DNA is TGTGCCAGTAGCCGCAAGGTCGATGCTGGAAACACCATATATTTT. Protein sequence: CASSRKVDAGNTIYF.

This clonotype was recorded many times. The chain joins TRBV20-1 to TRBJ2-5, with 7 bases lining up with TRBD2. Germline CDR1 reads DFQATT; CDR2 reads SNEGSKA (reference sequence). This CDR3 has 15 amino acids. V dropped 5 bases and J dropped 3; count of bases not matched to a gene: 12. The CDR3 spells CSALAPLAGEETQYF. CDR3 sequence (DNA): TGCAGTGCTCTTGCCCCCTTGGCGGGAGAAGAGACCCAGTACTTC.